This paragraph covers one T cell receptor (beta chain) sequence. What it binds is not known. Germline V gives CDR1 SNHLY, CDR2 FYNNEI. There are 13 residues in the CDR3. V dropped 7 bases and J dropped 7 bases, with 17 bases sitting between them. This record comes from a study of T cell responses to AZD1222 COVID-19 vaccine. Overall study results and limits: Spike as a whole was targeted by vaccine-associated CD4 TCRs, dominant at 160-218 and 743-854. All repertoire sampling was performed exclusively after the peak T cell response. Nearly half of the spike-specific TCRs reportedly recognize variant regions that carry no mutations. The donors showed a predominance of white British ancestry and of females, with possible underestimation of clonal diversity.

This table comes from immunoSEQ multiplex PCR, and its TCRdb copy is limited to in-frame clones, with some not included. This sample carries some 150,000 clones, around 92% of them seen once, and the ten largest clones take 1.5% to 2%. The sample was peripheral blood, taken on day 0 of AZD1222 vaccination. This chain joins TRBV2 and TRBJ2-7; D is possibly TRBD1 (6 bases). The TCR sequence derives from an adult in good health. This CDR3 reads CASKSQGVWEQYF. In nucleotides, the CDR3 is TGTGCCAGCAAATCACAGGGCGTTTGGGAGCAGTACTTC.